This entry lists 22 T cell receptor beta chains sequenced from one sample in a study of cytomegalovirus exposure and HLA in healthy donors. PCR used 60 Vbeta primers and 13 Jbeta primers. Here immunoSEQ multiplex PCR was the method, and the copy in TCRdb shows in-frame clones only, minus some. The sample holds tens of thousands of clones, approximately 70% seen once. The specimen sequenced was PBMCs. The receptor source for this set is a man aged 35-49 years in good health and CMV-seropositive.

This CDR3 reads CASRADGGSTEAFF. CDR3 nucleotides: TGTGCCAGCAGGGCAGATGGAGGGTCCACTGAAGCTTTCTTT. This rearrangement joins TRBV6-5 to TRBJ1-1; D is ambiguous. The CDR3 is 14 amino acids. Germline CDR1 and CDR2: MNHEY and SVGAGI. Trimming took 6 bases from V and 4 from J, leaving 15 bases between them.

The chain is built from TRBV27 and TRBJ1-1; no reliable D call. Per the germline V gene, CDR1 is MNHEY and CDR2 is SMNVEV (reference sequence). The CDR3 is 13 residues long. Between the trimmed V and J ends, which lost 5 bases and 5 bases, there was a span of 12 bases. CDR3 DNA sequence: TGTGCCAGCAGTCACGCGCACTCTACTGAAGCTTTCTTT. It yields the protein CASSHAHSTEAFF.

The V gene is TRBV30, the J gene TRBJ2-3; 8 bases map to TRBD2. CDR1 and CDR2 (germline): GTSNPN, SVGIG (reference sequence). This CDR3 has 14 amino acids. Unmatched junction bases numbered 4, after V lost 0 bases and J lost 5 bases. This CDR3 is CAWSVAGAGDTQYF. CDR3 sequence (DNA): TGTGCCTGGAGTGTAGCGGGGGCGGGAGATACGCAGTATTTT.

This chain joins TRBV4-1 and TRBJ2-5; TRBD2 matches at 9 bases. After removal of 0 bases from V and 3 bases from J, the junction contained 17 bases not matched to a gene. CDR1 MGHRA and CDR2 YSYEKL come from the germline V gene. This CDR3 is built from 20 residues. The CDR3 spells CASSQDWRGSIGGGEETQYF. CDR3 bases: TGCGCCAGCAGCCAAGACTGGAGGGGGTCTATCGGCGGGGGGGAAGAGACCCAGTACTTC.

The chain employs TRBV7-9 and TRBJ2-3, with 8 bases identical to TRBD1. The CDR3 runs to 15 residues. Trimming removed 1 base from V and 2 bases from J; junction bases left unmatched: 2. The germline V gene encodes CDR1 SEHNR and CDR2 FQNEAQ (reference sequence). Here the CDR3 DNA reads TGTGCCAGCAGCTTAGGGACAGGGCCCACAGATACGCAGTATTTT. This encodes CASSLGTGPTDTQYF.

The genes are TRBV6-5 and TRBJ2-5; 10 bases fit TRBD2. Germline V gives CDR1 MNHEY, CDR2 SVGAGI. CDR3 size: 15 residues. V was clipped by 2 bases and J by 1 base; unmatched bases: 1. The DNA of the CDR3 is TGTGCCAGCAGTTACCAGCGGGGGGGCCAAGAGACCCAGTACTTC. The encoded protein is CASSYQRGGQETQYF.

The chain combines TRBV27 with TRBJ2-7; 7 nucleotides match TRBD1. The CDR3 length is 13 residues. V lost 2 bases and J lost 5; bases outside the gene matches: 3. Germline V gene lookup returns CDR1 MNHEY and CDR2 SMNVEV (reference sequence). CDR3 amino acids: CASSLPTGNEQYF. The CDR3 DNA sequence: TGTGCCAGCAGTTTACCGACAGGGAACGAGCAGTACTTC.

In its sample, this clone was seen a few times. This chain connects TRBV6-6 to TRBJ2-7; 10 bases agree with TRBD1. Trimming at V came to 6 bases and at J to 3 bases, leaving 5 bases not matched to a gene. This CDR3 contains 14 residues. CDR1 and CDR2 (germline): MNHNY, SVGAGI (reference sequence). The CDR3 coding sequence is TGTGCCAGCAGCCCGGGACAGGGGCTCTACGAGCAGTACTTC. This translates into CASSPGQGLYEQYF.

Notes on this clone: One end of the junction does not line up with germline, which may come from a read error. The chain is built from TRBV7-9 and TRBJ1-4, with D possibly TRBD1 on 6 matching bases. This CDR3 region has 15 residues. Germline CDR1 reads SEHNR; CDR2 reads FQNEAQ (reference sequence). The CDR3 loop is CASSIADPRGEKLFF. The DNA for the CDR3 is TGTGCCAGCAGCATAGCGGACCCCAGGGGAGAAAAACTGTTTTTT. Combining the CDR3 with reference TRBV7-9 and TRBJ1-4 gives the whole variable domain DTGVSQNPRHKITKRGQNVTFRCDPISEHNRLYWYRQTLGQGPEFLTYFQNEAQLEKSRLLSDRFSAERPKGSFSTLEIQRTEQGDSAMYLCASSIADPRGEKLFFGSGTQLSVL.

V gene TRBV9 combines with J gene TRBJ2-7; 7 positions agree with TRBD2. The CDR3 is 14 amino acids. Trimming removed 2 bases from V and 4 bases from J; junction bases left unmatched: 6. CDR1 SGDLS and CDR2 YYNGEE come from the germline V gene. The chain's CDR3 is CASSVGLEMYEQYF. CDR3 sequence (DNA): TGTGCCAGCAGCGTCGGACTAGAGATGTACGAGCAGTACTTC.

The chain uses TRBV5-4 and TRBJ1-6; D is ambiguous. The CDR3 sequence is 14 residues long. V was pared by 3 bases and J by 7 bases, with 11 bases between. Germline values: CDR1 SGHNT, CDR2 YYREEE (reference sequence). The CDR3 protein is CASSSREGNSPLHF. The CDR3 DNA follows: TGTGCCAGCAGCTCTAGGGAGGGCAATTCACCCCTCCACTTT.

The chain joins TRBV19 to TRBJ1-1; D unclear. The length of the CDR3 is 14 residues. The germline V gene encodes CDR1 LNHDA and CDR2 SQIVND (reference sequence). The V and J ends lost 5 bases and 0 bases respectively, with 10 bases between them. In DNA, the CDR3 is TGTGCCAGTAGTTCTCGTGGAGTGAACACTGAAGCTTTCTTT. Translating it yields CASSSRGVNTEAFF.

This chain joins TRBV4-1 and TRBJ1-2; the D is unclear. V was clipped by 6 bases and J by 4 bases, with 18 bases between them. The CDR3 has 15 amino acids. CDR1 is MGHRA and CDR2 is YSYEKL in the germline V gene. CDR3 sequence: CASSTTSRVGYGYTF. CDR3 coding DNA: TGCGCCAGCAGTACAACCTCCCGGGTTGGCTATGGCTACACCTTC.

The CDR3, as DNA: TGTGCCAGCAGCTTAGGACAGGCCGCTGGCTATGGCTACACCTTC. Its protein product is CASSLGQAAGYGYTF. The chain combines TRBV7-9 with TRBJ1-2; D perhaps matches TRBD1 (6 bases). V lost 1 base to trimming and J lost 4 bases, with 13 bases between them. The CDR3 spans 15 residues. Germline assignment: CDR1 SEHNR and CDR2 FQNEAQ (reference sequence).

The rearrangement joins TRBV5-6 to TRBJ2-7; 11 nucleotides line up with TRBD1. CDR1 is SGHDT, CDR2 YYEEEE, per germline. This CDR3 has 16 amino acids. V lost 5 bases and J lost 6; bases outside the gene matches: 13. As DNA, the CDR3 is TGTGCCAGCAGTAATCTCCGGACAGGGGGCTCGGTCGAGCAGTACTTC. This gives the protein CASSNLRTGGSVEQYF.

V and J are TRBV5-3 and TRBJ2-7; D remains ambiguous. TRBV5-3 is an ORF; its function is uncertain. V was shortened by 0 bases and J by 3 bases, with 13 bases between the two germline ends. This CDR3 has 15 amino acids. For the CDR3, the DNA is TGTGCCAGAAGCTTGGACAATCCCAAATACTACGAGCAGTACTTC. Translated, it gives CARSLDNPKYYEQYF.

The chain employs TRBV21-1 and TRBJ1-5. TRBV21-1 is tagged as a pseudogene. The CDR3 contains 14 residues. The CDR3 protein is CASSKTRACQPQHF. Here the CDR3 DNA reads TGTGCCAGCAGCAAAACGAGGGCGTGTCAGCCCCAGCATTTT.

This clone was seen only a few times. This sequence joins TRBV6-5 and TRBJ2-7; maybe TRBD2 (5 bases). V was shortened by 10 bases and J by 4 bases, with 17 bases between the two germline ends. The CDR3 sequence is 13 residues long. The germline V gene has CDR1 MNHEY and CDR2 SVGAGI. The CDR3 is CATRLGGPYEQYF. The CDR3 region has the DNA TGTGCCACCCGATTGGGCGGGCCTTACGAGCAGTACTTC.

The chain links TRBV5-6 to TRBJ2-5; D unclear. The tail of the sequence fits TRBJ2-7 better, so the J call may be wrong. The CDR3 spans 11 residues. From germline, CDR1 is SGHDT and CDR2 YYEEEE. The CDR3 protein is CASSLASEQYF. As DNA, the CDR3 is TGTGCCAGCAGCTTGGCTAGCGAGCAGTACTTC.

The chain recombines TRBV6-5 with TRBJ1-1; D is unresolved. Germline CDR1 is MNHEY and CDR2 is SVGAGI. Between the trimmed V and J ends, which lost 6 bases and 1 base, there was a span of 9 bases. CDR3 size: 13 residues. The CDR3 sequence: CASRGDRNTEAFF. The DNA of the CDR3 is TGTGCCAGCAGGGGCGATCGGAACACTGAAGCTTTCTTT.

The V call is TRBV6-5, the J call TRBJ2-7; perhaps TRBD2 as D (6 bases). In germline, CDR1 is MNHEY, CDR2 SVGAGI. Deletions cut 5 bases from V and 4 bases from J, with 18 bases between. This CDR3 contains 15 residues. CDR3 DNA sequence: TGTGCCAGCAGTCGGGGGACCGAGGAGGGGTACGAGCAGTACTTC. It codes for CASSRGTEEGYEQYF.

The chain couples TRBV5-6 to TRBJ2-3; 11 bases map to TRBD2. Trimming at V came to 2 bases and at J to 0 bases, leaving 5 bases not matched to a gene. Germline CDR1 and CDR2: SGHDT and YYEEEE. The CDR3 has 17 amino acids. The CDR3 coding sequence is TGTGCCAGCAGCTTAACTAGCGGGGGAATAAGCACAGATACGCAGTATTTT. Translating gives CASSLTSGGISTDTQYF.